The source of this T cell receptor beta chain is a study of T-cell reconstitution after alpha-beta-depleted transplantation in children. Looked up from germline, CDR1 is SNHLY and CDR2 is FYNNEI. V was shortened by 3 bases and J by 3 bases, with 10 bases between the two germline ends. The CDR3 sequence is 14 residues long. Using unique molecular identifiers, the investigators prepared the TCRbeta library. TCRdb processed the PCR reads anew with MiXCR; each CDR3 protein has one entry. In the table there are 500,000 to 650,000 distinct CDR3 sequences, over 10% of which are singletons. This clonotype showed up just a few times. The antigen remains undetermined. Findings and limits, study-wide: Reports say that about two months after transplant, the alpha-beta T cells came out of several hundred graft clones that had expanded. Newly produced T cells mostly provided counts and TCRbeta diversity after one year, as hyperexpanded clones declined.

The sample was PBMCs, mostly from graft donor cells, taken 360 days after TCRalphabeta/CD19-depleted stem cell transplant. The chain recombines TRBV2 with TRBJ2-3; D gene unclear. The sequence was collected from a male patient younger than 18 who had a stem cell transplant for acute myeloid leukemia, so the T cells may come from the graft donor. In DNA form, the CDR3 reads TGTGCCAGCAGTGACCATTTTGGTACAGATACGCAGTATTTT. Translation: CASSDHFGTDTQYF.